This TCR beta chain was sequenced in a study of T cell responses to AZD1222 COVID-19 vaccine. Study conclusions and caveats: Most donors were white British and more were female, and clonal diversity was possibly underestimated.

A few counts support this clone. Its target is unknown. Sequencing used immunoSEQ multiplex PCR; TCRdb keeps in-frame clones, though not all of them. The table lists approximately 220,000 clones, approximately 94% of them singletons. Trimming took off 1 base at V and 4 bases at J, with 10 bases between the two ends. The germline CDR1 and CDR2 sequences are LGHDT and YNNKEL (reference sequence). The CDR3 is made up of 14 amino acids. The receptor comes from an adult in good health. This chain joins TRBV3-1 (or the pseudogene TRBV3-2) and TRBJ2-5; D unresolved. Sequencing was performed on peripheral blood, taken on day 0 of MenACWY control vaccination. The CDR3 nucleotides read TGTGCCAGCAGCCAAGGACGGGCCTCAGAGACCCAGTACTTC. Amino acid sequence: CASSQGRASETQYF.